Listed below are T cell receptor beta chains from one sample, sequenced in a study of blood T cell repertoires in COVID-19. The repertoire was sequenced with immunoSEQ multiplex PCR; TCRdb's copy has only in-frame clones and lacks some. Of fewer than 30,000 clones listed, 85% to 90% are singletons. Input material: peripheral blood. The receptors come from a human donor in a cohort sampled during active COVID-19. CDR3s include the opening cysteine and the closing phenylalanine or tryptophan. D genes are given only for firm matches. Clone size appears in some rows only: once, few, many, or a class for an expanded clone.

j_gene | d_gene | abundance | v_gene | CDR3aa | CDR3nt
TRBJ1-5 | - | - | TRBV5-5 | CASSYNRDQPQHF | TGTGCCAGCAGCTATAACAGGGATCAGCCCCAGCATTTT
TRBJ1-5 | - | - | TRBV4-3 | CASKPGVYSNQPQHF | TGCGCCAGCAAACCAGGGGTTTATAGCAATCAGCCCCAGCATTTT
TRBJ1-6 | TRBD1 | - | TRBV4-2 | CASSRGGQGHSALHF | TGTGCCAGCAGCAGGGGGGGACAGGGCCACTCTGCCCTCCACTTT
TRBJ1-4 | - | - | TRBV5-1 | CASSETPATNEKLFF | TGCGCCAGCAGCGAAACTCCCGCCACTAATGAAAAACTGTTTTTT
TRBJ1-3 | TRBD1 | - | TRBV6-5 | CASIRDSSGNTIYF | TGTGCCAGCATCCGGGACAGCTCTGGAAACACCATATATTTT
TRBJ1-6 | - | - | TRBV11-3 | CASSSNGRAVNNSPLHF | TGTGCCAGCAGCTCTAACGGGAGGGCGGTTAATAATTCACCCCTCCACTTT
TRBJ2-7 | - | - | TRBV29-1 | CSAKQGSREQYF | TGCAGCGCCAAACAGGGTTCCCGCGAGCAGTACTTC
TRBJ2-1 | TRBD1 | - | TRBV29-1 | CSVLPGQGTYNEQFF | TGCAGCGTCTTGCCGGGACAGGGGACCTACAATGAGCAGTTCTTC
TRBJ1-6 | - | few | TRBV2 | CASSEMGRVGSPLHF | TGTGCCAGCAGTGAAATGGGCAGGGTCGGTTCACCCCTCCACTTT
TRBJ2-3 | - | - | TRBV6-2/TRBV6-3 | CASSPNGADTQYF | TGTGCCAGCAGTCCCAATGGAGCAGATACGCAGTATTTT
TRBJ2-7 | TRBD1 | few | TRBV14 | CASSQEGTAYEQYF | TGTGCCAGCAGCCAAGAAGGGACAGCCTACGAGCAGTACTTC
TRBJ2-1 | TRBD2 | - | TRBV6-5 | CASSYAGGPYNEQFF | TGTGCCAGCAGTTACGCGGGGGGGCCCTACAATGAGCAGTTCTTC
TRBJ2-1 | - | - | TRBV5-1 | CASSRDSSSYNEQFF | TGCGCCAGCAGCCGGGACTCGAGCTCCTACAATGAGCAGTTCTTC
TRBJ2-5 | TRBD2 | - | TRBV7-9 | CASSLGPSGVVETQYF | TGTGCCAGCAGCTTAGGGCCTAGCGGGGTAGTAGAGACCCAGTACTTC
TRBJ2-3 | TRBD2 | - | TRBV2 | CASRYPASGGPRTDTQYF | TGTGCCAGCCGCTATCCGGCTAGCGGGGGCCCTCGCACAGATACGCAGTATTTT
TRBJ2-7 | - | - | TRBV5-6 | CASSLNGKDEQYF | TGTGCCAGCAGCTTGAACGGGAAGGACGAGCAGTACTTC
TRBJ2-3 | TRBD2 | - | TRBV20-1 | CSASRGTSTADTQYF | TGCAGTGCGAGTAGGGGGACTAGTACGGCAGATACGCAGTATTTT
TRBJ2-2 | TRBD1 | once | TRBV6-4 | CASSDSGGAGELFF | TGTGCCAGCAGTGACTCAGGGGGCGCCGGGGAGCTGTTTTTT
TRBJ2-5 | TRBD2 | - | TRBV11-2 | CASSILAGYGGETQYF | TGTGCCAGCAGCATCCTAGCGGGGTACGGAGGGGAGACCCAGTACTTC
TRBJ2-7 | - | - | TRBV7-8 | CASSGQTVYEQYF | TGTGCCAGCAGCGGGCAGACAGTCTACGAGCAGTACTTC
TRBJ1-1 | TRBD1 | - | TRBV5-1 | CASSIRPRDRANEAFF | TGCGCCAGCAGCATACGACCCCGGGACAGGGCTAATGAAGCTTTCTTT
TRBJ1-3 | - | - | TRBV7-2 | CASSLRRFSGNTIYF | TGTGCCAGCAGCCTAAGGAGGTTCTCTGGAAACACCATATATTTT
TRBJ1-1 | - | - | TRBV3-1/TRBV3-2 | CASSPRVSGEYAEAFF | TGTGCCAGCAGCCCCCGGGTCTCAGGGGAGTACGCTGAAGCTTTCTTT
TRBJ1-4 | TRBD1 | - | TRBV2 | CASRARIDRAEEKLFF | TGTGCCAGCAGGGCCCGTATAGACAGGGCGGAAGAAAAACTGTTTTTT
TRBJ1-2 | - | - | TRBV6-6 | CASRGRLYGYTF | TGTGCCAGCAGGGGCAGACTATATGGCTACACCTTC
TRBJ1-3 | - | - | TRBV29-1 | CSVSVDGNTIYF | TGCAGCGTTTCGGTAGATGGAAACACCATATATTTT
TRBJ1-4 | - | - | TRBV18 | CASSPPAGRGGEKLFF | TGTGCCAGCTCACCACCAGCAGGGAGGGGTGGTGAAAAACTGTTTTTT
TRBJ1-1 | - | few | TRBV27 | CASSFDGQAEAFF | TGTGCCAGCAGTTTTGACGGACAAGCTGAAGCTTTCTTT
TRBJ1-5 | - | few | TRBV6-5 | CASSPELLVTPQHF | TGTGCCAGCAGTCCCGAATTGTTAGTAACGCCCCAGCATTTT
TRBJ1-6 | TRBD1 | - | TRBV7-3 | CASSLGTGVNSPLHF | TGTGCCAGCAGCTTGGGGACAGGGGTTAATTCACCCCTCCACTTT
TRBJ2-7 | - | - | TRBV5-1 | CASSKDSKGEQYF | TGCGCCAGCAGCAAGGACTCCAAAGGCGAGCAGTACTTC
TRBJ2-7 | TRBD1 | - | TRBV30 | CAWATGTGNYEQYF | TGTGCCTGGGCAACCGGGACAGGTAACTACGAGCAGTACTTC
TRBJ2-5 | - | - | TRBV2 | CASSEARGQETQYF | TGTGCCAGCAGTGAAGCCCGGGGCCAAGAGACCCAGTACTTC
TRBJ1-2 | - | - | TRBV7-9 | CASSLGEGGYTF | TGTGCCAGCAGCTTAGGAGAGGGCGGCTACACCTTC
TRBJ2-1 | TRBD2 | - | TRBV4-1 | CASSQEEPSGGPYNEQFF | TGCGCCAGCAGCCAAGAAGAGCCTAGCGGGGGACCCTACAATGAGCAGTTCTTC
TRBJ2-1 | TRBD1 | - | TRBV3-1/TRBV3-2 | CASSPGQARYNEQFF | TGTGCCAGCAGCCCGGGACAGGCGCGGTACAATGAGCAGTTCTTC
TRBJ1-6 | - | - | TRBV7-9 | CASSLSGSPLHF | TGTGCCAGCAGCTTATCGGGATCACCCCTCCACTTT
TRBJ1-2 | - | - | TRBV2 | CASKQGNYGYTF | TGTGCCAGCAAGCAGGGGAACTATGGCTACACCTTC
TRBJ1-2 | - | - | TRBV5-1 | CASSLEGSNYGYTF | TGCGCCAGCAGCTTGGAAGGGAGCAACTATGGCTACACCTTC
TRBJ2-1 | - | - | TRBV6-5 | CASSIAYSYNEQFF | TGTGCCAGCTCAATAGCGTACTCCTACAATGAGCAGTTCTTC
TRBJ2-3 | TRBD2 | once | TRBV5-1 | CASSLARGGNTDTQYF | TGCGCCAGCAGCTTGGCACGGGGGGGCAACACAGATACGCAGTATTTT
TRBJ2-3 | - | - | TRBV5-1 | CASRYQTSTDTQYF | TGCGCCAGCCGTTACCAAACTAGCACAGATACGCAGTATTTT
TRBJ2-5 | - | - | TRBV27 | CASSKRFTRGETQYF | TGTGCCAGCAGCAAAAGATTTACCCGGGGGGAGACCCAGTACTTC
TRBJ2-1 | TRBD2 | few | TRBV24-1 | CATSDWASGGHNEQFF | TGTGCCACCAGTGATTGGGCTAGCGGGGGGCACAATGAGCAGTTCTTC
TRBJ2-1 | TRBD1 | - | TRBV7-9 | CASSLVFRTGSNNEQFF | TGTGCCAGCAGCTTAGTTTTTCGGACAGGGTCTAACAATGAGCAGTTCTTC
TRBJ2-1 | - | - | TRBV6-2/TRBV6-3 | CASSLLGGTYNEQFF | TGTGCCAGCAGCCTACTCGGGGGTACCTACAATGAGCAGTTCTTC
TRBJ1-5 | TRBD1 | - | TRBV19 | CASSMYPTGTRNQPQHF | TGTGCCAGTAGTATGTACCCGACAGGGACCCGCAATCAGCCCCAGCATTTT
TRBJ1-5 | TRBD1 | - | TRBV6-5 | CASSRDRGGNQPQHF | TGTGCCAGCAGTAGGGACAGGGGAGGCAATCAGCCCCAGCATTTT
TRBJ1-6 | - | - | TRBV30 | CACSRENYNSPLHF | TGTGCCTGTAGCCGGGAGAACTATAATTCACCCCTCCACTTT
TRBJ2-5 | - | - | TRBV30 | CAWSPKGVVGLETQYF | TGTGCCTGGAGTCCAAAAGGGGTGGTAGGGTTAGAGACCCAGTACTTC
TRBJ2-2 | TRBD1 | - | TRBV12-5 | CASGPDRDPLFF | TGTGCTAGTGGACCGGACAGGGACCCTCTGTTTTTT
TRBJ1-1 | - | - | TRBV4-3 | CASSQLYTGHLNTEAFF | TGCGCCAGCAGCCAACTTTACACGGGACATCTTAACACTGAAGCTTTCTTT
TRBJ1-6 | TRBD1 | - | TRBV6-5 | CASSWGQGALSPLHF | TGTGCCAGCAGTTGGGGACAGGGGGCCCTGTCACCCCTCCACTTT